This T cell receptor beta chain was documented in a study of T cells in Graves' hyperthyroidism and ophthalmopathy. This CDR3 is 12 amino acids long. Trimming shortened V by 1 base and J by 4 bases, and 7 bases separated the two germline ends. The germline gives CDR1 GTSNPN, CDR2 SVGIG (reference sequence). Researchers amplified the TCR beta CDR3 regions from RNA transcripts. When the TCR CDR3 underwent first-round RT-PCR, the HTBI primer set was used. TCRdb re-called the multiplex PCR reads through MiXCR, storing one row per CDR3 protein. The table has roughly 640,000 distinct CDR3 sequences, around 15% seen once. This clonotype has only a few counts.

The chain joins TRBV30 to TRBJ2-5; the D is unclear. The sample taken for sequencing was blood. The receptor was isolated from a woman between 35 and 50 years old with Graves' ophthalmopathy. CDR3 DNA: TGTGCCTGGAGTGCTGGGCTAGAGACCCAGTACTTC. Translation: CAWSAGLETQYF. Variable domain in full (rest from reference TRBV30 and TRBJ2-5): SQTIHQWPATLVQPVGSPLSLECTVEGTSNPNLYWYRQAAGRGLQLLFYSVGIGQISSEVPQNLSASRPQDRQFILSSKKLLLSDSGFYLCAWSAGLETQYFGPGTRLLVL.